What follows are 14 T cell receptor beta chains derived from one specimen sequenced in a study of T-cell reconstitution after alpha-beta-depleted transplantation in children. Preparing the TCRbeta library involved the use of unique molecular identifiers. Each CDR3 protein gets one entry after TCRdb re-called the PCR reads with MiXCR. The table includes approximately 110,000 distinct CDR3 sequences, around 23% detected once. This material consisted of PBMCs, mostly from graft donor cells, taken 180 days after TCRalphabeta/CD19-depleted stem cell transplant. Receptors originate from a male patient under 10 years old who had a stem cell transplant for chronic granulomatous disease, so the T cells may come from the graft donor.

This clonotype has at least ten counts. The chain employs TRBV20-1 and TRBJ2-7; D perhaps matches TRBD2 (6 bases). This CDR3 has 12 residues. Germline V gives CDR1 DFQATT, CDR2 SNEGSKA (reference sequence). Trimming pared 3 bases from V and 2 bases from J, leaving 8 bases between. CDR3 in amino acids: CSASGGTYEQYF. The CDR3 DNA sequence: TGCAGTGCTAGCGGGGGTACCTACGAGCAGTACTTC.

This clonotype has at least ten counts. The chain carries TRBV18 and TRBJ1-5; TRBD1 agrees at 8 bases. Trimming cost V 6 bases and J 4 bases; bases outside gene matches: 5. The CDR3 is 14 residues long. Per germline, CDR1 KGHSH and CDR2 LQKENI. The CDR3 reads CASSPDRANQPQHF. CDR3 sequence (DNA): TGTGCCAGCTCCCCGGACAGGGCTAATCAGCCCCAGCATTTT.

There are a few counts of this clonotype. V usage is TRBV7-9 and J usage is TRBJ2-1; 11 nucleotides line up with TRBD2. There are 16 residues in the CDR3. Germline V gene data show CDR1 as SEHNR and CDR2 as FQNEAQ (reference sequence). The J segment lost 2 bases and the V segment lost 3 bases, leaving 3 bases of the junction unmatched. CDR3 loop: CASSLVAGGPYNEQFF. The CDR3, as DNA: TGTGCCAGCAGCTTGGTAGCGGGAGGGCCCTACAATGAGCAGTTCTTC.

This clonotype has a count of ten or more. V is TRBV20-1 and J is TRBJ2-5, with D perhaps matching TRBD2 (6 bases). The length of the CDR3 is 12 residues. V was shortened by 6 bases and J by 4 bases, with 12 bases between the two germline ends. From germline, CDR1 is DFQATT and CDR2 SNEGSKA (reference sequence). DNA for the CDR3: TGCAGTGCCGCGGGGCGAGGAGAGACCCAGTACTTC. Encoded protein: CSAAGRGETQYF.

This clonotype is a singleton in its sample. This chain links TRBV20-1 with TRBJ1-4; perhaps TRBD1 as D (6 bases). Trimming pared 3 bases from V and 7 bases from J, leaving 18 bases between. The germline gives CDR1 DFQATT, CDR2 SNEGSKA (reference sequence). The CDR3 totals 15 residues. CDR3 amino acids: CSARGPQEGGEKLFF. The CDR3 bases are TGCAGTGCTAGGGGACCCCAGGAAGGGGGTGAAAAACTGTTTTTT.

The chain has TRBV5-1 and TRBJ1-1; 7 bases line up with TRBD1. Per the germline V gene, CDR1 is SGHRS and CDR2 is YFSETQ. V gave up 4 bases and J gave up 5 bases; unmatched junction bases: 8. There are 14 residues in the CDR3. The CDR3: CASSSRGVGTEAFF. The CDR3 bases are TGCGCCAGCAGCAGCAGGGGGGTCGGGACTGAAGCTTTCTTT.

This clonotype was detected ten times or more. This chain joins TRBV12-3 or TRBV12-4 and TRBJ2-7; D might be TRBD1 (6 bases). V lost 3 bases to trimming and J lost 1 base, with 10 bases between them. This CDR3 spans 14 amino acids. The CDR3 sequence is CASSFGDTSYEQYF. CDR3 DNA sequence: TGTGCCAGCAGTTTCGGGGACACGTCCTACGAGCAGTACTTC.

The chain couples TRBV7-2 to TRBJ2-3; 10 positions match TRBD2. V was pared by 6 bases and J by 8 bases, with 8 bases of the junction left unmatched. Germline V CDR1 and CDR2: SGHTA, FQGNSA. This CDR3 region has 14 residues. The CDR3 reads CASREAGGLGTQYF. CDR3 bases: TGTGCCAGCAGAGAAGCGGGGGGGCTAGGTACGCAGTATTTT.

This clonotype was recorded a few times. J is TRBJ2-7 and V is TRBV29-1, with 9 bases lining up with TRBD1. V trimming: 7 bases; J trimming: 3 bases; junction bases outside the gene matches: 7. Germline V gives CDR1 SQVTM, CDR2 ANQGSEA. CDR3 length: 13 residues. CDR3 region: CSASGQGLYEQYF. CDR3 coding DNA: TGCAGCGCCTCGGGACAGGGCCTCTACGAGCAGTACTTC.

This clonotype was detected a few times. The V and J genes are TRBV10-3 and TRBJ2-7, with D perhaps matching TRBD1 (6 bases). CDR3 length: 14 amino acids. Trimming cost V 6 bases and J 0 bases, with 12 bases left between them. In germline, CDR1 is ENHRY, CDR2 SYGVKD. This CDR3 is CAISLTGYSYEQYF. The CDR3 DNA is TGTGCCATCAGCTTGACAGGTTACTCCTACGAGCAGTACTTC.

The chain joins TRBV20-1 to TRBJ2-7; 8 bases map to TRBD2. Germline V gene lookup returns CDR1 DFQATT and CDR2 SNEGSKA (reference sequence). With 3 bases clipped from V and 3 bases from J, the junction kept 7 bases outside the gene matches. This CDR3 is built from 14 residues. In DNA form, the CDR3 reads TGCAGTGCTAGGATTTACGGGACTAGCTACGAGCAGTACTTC. This translates into CSARIYGTSYEQYF.

As concerns this clonotype: One end of the junction varies from germline; a read error may be responsible. The J gene is TRBJ2-2, the V gene TRBV15, with D possibly TRBD2 on 5 matching bases. The V gene's germline CDR1 is LNHNV and CDR2 YYDKDF (reference sequence). The CDR3 has 14 amino acids. This CDR3 is CATSRPANTGELFF. CDR3 in DNA: TGTGCCACCAGCAGACCAGCGAACACCGGGGAGCTGTTTTTC.

This chain links TRBV6-5 with TRBJ2-5; no clear D gene. The germline V gene encodes CDR1 MNHEY and CDR2 SVGAGI. V lost 0 bases to trimming and J lost 5 bases, with 13 bases between them. The CDR3 has 15 residues. The CDR3 DNA follows: TGTGCCAGCAGTTACTCGGACCCCAAGGAGGAGACCCAGTACTTC. Protein product: CASSYSDPKEETQYF.

This clonotype was seen repeatedly, ten times or more. The chain couples TRBV20-1 to TRBJ2-1; D remains unclear. This CDR3 comprises 12 residues. The V end was cut by 1 base, the J end by 7 bases, with 8 bases between. From germline, CDR1 is DFQATT and CDR2 SNEGSKA (reference sequence). CDR3 residues: CSARVFRNEQFF. The CDR3 nucleotides read TGCAGTGCTAGAGTCTTTAGGAATGAGCAGTTCTTC.